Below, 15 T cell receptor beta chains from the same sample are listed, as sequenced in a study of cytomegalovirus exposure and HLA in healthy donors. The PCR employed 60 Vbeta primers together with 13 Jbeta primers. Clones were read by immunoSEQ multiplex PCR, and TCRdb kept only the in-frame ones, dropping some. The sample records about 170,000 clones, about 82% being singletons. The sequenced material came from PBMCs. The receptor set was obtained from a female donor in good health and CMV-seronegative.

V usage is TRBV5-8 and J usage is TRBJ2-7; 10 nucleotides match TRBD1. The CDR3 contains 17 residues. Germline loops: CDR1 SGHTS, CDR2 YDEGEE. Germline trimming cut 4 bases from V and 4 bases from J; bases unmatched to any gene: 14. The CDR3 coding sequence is TGTGCCAGCAGCCGTTCCGGCGGGACAGGGGTGCGGTACGAGCAGTACTTC. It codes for CASSRSGGTGVRYEQYF.

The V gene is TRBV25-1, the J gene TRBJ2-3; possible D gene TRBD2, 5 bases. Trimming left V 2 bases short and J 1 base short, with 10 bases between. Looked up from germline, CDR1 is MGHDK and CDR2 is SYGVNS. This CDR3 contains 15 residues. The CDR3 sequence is CASSERGSGTDTQYF. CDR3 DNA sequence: TGTGCCAGCAGTGAACGGGGTAGTGGCACAGATACGCAGTATTTT.

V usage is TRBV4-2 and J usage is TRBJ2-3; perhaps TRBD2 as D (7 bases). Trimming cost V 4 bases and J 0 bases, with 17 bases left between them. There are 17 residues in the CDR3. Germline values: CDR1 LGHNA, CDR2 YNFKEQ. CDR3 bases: TGTGCCAGCAGCCTTCGGGGAGGGGGTCTTAGCACAGATACGCAGTATTTT. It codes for CASSLRGGGLSTDTQYF.

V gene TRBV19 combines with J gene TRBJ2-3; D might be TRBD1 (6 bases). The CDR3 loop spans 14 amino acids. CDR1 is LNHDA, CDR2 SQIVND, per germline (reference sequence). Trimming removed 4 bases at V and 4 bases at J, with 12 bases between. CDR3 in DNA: TGTGCCAGTAGTACTCCCGGGACACCAGATACGCAGTATTTT. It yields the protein CASSTPGTPDTQYF. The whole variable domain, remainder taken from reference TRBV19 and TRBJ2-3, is DGGITQSPKYLFRKEGQNVTLSCEQNLNHDAMYWYRQDPGQGLRLIYYSQIVNDFQKGDIAEGYSVSREKKESFPLTVTSAQKNPTAFYLCASSTPGTPDTQYFGPGTRLTVL.

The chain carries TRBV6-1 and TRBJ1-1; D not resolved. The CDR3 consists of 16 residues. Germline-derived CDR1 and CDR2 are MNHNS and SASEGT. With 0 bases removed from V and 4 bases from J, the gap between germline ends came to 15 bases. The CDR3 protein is CASSEARSARGTEAFF. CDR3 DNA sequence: TGTGCCAGCAGTGAAGCGCGGAGCGCCCGAGGCACTGAAGCTTTCTTT.

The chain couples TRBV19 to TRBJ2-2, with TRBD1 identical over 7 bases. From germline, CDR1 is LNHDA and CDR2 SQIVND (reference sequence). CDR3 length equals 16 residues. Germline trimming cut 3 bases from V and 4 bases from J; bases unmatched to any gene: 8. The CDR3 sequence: CASSMRGRGPTGELFF. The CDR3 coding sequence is TGTGCCAGTAGTATGAGGGGGCGCGGACCCACCGGGGAGCTGTTTTTT.

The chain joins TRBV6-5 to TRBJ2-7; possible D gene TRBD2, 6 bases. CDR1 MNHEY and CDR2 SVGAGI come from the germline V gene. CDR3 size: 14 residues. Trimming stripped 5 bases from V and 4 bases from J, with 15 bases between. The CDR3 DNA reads TGTGCCAGCAGTCGCGGGATAGGGGTTTACGAGCAGTACTTC. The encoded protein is CASSRGIGVYEQYF.

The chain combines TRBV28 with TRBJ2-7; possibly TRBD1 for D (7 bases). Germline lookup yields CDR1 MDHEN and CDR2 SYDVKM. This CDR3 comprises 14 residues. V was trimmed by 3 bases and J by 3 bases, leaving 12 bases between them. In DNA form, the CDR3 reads TGTGCCAGCAGTTTCATGCAGGGGGGCTACGAGCAGTACTTC. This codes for CASSFMQGGYEQYF.

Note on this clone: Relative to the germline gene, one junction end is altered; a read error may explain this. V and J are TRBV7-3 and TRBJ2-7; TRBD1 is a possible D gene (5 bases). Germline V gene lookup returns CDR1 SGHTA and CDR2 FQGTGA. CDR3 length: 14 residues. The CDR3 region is CASSPGQGSHEQYF. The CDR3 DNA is TGTGCCAGCAGCCCCGGGCAGGGCTCCCACGAGCAGTACTTC. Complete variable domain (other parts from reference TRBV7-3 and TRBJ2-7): GAGVSQTPSNKVTEKGKYVELRCDPISGHTALYWYRQSLGQGPEFLIYFQGTGAADDSGLPNDRFFAVRPEGSVSTLKIQRTERGDSAVYLCASSPGQGSHEQYFGPGTRLTVT.

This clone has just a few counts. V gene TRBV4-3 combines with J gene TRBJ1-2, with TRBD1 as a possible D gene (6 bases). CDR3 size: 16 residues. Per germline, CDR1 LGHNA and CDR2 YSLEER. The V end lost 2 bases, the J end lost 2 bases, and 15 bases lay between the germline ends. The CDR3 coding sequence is TGCGCCAGCAGCCAATCGGGTTCGGACAGCAACTATGGCTACACCTTC. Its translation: CASSQSGSDSNYGYTF.

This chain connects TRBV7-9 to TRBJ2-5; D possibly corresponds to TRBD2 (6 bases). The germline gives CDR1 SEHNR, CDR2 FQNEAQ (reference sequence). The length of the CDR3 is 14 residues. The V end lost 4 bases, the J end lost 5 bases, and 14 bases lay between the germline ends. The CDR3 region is CASSSYHAGETQYF. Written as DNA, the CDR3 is TGTGCCAGCAGCTCCTATCACGCGGGGGAGACCCAGTACTTC.

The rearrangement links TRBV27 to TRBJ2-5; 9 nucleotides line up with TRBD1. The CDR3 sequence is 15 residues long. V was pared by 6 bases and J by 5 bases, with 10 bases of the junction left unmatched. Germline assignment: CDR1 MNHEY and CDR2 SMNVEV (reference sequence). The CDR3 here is CASSRGQGLVETQYF. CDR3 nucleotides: TGTGCCAGCAGCCGGGGACAGGGCCTTGTCGAGACCCAGTACTTC.

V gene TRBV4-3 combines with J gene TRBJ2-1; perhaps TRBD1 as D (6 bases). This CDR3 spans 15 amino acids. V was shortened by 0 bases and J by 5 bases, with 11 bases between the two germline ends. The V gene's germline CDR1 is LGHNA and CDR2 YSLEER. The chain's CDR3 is CASSQDWGTHNEQFF. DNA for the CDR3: TGCGCCAGCAGCCAAGACTGGGGGACACACAATGAGCAGTTCTTC.

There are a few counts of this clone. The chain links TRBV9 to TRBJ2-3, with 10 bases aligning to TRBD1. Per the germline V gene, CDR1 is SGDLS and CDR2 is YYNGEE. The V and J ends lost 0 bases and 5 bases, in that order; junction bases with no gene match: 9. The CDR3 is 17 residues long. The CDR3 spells CASSVGTWTGGGDTQYF. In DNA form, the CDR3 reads TGTGCCAGCAGCGTAGGTACTTGGACAGGGGGAGGAGATACGCAGTATTTT.

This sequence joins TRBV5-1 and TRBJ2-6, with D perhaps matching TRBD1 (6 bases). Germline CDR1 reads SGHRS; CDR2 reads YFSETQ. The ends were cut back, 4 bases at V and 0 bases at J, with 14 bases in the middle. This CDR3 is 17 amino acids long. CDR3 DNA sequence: TGCGCCAGCAGCATAGGACAGAGCCCCTCTGGGGCCAACGTCCTGACTTTC. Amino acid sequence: CASSIGQSPSGANVLTF.